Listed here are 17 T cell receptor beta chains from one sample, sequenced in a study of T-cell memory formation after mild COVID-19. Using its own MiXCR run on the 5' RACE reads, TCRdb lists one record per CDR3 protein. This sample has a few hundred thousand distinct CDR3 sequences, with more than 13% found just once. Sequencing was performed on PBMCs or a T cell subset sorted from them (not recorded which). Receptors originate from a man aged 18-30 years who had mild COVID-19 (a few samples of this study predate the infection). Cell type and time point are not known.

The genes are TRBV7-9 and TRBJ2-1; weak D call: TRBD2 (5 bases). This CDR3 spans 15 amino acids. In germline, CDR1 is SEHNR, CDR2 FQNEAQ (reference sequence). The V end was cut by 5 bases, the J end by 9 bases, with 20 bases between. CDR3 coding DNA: TGTGCCAGCAGCCGGGTCCCGATTGTGGAGGCTGAGCAGTTCTTC. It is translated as CASSRVPIVEAEQFF.

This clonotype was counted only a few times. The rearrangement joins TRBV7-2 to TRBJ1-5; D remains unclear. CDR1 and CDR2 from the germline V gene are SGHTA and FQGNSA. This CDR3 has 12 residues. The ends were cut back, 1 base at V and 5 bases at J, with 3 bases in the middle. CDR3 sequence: CASSLEHQPQHF. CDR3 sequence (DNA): TGTGCCAGCAGCTTAGAACATCAGCCCCAGCATTTT.

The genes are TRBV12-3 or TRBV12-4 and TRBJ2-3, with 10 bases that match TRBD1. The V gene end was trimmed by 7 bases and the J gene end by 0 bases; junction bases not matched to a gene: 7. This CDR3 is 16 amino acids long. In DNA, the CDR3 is TGTGCCAGCATTTTGCGGGACAGGGGTAGCACAGATACGCAGTATTTT. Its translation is CASILRDRGSTDTQYF.

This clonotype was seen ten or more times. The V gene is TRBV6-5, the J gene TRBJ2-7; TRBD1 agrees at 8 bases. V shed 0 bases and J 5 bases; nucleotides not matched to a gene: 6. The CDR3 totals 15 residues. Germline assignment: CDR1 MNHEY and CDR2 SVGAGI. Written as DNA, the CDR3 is TGTGCCAGCAGTTACTCGCGGACAGGGATCAACGAGCAGTACTTC. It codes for CASSYSRTGINEQYF.

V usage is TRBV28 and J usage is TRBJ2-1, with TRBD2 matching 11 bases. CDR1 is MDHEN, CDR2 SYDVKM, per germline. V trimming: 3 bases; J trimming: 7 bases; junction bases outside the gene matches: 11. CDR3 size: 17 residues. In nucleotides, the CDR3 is TGTGCCAGCAGTTTCCTTCTTAGCGGGAGGGGTTGGAATGAGCAGTTCTTC. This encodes CASSFLLSGRGWNEQFF.

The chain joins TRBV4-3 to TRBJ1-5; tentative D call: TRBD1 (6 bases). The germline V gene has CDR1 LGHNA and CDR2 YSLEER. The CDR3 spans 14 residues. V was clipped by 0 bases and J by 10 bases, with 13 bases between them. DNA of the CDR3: TGCGCCAGCAGCCAAGACAGGGGCGTCTTCCCCCAGCATTTT. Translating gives CASSQDRGVFPQHF.

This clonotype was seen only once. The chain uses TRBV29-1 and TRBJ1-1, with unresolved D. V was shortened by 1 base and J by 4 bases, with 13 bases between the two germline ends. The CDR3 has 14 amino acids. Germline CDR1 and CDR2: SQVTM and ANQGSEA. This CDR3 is CSVEVRSWVTEAFF. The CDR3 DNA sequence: TGCAGCGTTGAAGTTCGGAGTTGGGTCACTGAAGCTTTCTTT.

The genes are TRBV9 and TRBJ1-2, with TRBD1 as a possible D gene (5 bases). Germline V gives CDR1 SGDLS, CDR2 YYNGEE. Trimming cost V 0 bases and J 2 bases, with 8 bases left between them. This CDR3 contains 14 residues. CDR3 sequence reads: CASSVAQGNYGYTF. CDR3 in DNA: TGTGCCAGCAGCGTAGCGCAGGGAAACTATGGCTACACCTTC.

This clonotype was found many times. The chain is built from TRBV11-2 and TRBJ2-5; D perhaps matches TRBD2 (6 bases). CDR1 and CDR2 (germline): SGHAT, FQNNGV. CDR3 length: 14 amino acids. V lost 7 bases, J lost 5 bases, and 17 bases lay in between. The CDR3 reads CASTPRGSGETQYF. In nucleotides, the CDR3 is TGTGCCAGCACCCCCCGGGGGTCGGGCGAGACCCAGTACTTC.

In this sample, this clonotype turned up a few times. CDR3 nucleotide sequence: TGTGCCAGCAGCTTGACTAGCGGGTCCTTCACAGATACGCAGTATTTT. Residues: CASSLTSGSFTDTQYF. The chain has TRBV7-9 and TRBJ2-3; 10 nucleotides agree with TRBD2. CDR1 SEHNR and CDR2 FQNEAQ come from the germline V gene (reference sequence). This CDR3 spans 16 amino acids. The junction had 5 bases not matched to a gene; V was cut back by 3 bases and J by 2 bases.

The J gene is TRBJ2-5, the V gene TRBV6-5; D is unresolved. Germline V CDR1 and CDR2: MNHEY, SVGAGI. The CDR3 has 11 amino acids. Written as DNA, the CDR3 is TGTGCAACCAAATTCGGAGAGACCCAGTACTTC. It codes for CATKFGETQYF.

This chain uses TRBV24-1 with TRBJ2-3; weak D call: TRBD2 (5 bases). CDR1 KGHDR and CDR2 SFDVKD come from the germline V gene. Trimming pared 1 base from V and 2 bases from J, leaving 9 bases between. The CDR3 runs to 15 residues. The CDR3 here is CATSDFGGPTDTQYF. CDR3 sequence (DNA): TGTGCCACCAGTGATTTCGGCGGGCCCACAGATACGCAGTATTTT.

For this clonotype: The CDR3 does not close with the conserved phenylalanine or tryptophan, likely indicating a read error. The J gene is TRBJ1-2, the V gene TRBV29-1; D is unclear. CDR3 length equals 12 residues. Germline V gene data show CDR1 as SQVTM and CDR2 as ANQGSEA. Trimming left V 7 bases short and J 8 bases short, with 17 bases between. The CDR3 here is CSAGRSRGGYTL. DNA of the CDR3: TGCAGCGCCGGCCGGAGCCGCGGGGGCTACACCTTA.

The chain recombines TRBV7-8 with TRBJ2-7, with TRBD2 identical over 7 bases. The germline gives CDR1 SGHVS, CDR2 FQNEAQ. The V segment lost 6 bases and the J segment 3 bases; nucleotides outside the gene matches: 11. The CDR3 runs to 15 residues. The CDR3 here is CASRGREGPDYEQYF. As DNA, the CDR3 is TGTGCCAGCAGGGGGAGGGAGGGCCCAGACTACGAGCAGTACTTC.

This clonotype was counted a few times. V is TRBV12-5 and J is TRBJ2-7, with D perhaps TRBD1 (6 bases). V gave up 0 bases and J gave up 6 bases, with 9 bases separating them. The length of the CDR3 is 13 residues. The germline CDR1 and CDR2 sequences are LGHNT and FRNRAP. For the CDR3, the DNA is TGTGCTAGTGGTTTGGTACAGGGAAGCGAGCAGTACTTC. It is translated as CASGLVQGSEQYF.

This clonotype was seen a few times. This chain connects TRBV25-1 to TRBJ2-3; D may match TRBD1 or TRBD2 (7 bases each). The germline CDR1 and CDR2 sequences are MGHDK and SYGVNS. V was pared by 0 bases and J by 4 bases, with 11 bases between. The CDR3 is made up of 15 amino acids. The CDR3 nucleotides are TGTGCCAGCAGTGAATACAGGGGGGGGCCAGATACGCAGTATTTT. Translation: CASSEYRGGPDTQYF. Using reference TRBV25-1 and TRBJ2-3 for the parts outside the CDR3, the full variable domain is EADIYQTPRYLVIGTGKKITLECSQTMGHDKMYWYQQDPGMELHLIHYSYGVNSTEKGDLSSESTVSRIRTEHFPLTLESARPSHTSQYLCASSEYRGGPDTQYFGPGTRLTVL.

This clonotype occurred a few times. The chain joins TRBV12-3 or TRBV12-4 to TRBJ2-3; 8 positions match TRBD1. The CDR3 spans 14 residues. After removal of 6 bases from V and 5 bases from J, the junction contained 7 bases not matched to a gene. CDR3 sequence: CASRIDRGGDTQYF. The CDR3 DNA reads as TGTGCCAGCAGGATCGACAGGGGCGGAGATACGCAGTATTTT.